This T cell receptor (beta chain) was obtained from a study of blood T cell repertoires in COVID-19. Study background: From the United States, Italy and Spain came samples of acute and convalescent COVID-19. From T cells, B-cell-depleted T cells, or PBMCs came the material, which was cDNA or gDNA.

As concerns this clone: One end of the junction does not line up with germline, which may come from a read error.

In the authors' methods: Scientists estimated how many nucleated cells there were by amplifying reference gene primers. Only in-frame clones appear in the TCRdb table, and some are missing; sequencing was by immunoSEQ multiplex PCR. V and J calls and clone size follow that table, whereas D and trimming were derived from the DNA. The data contain around 230,000 clones, 82% of them singletons. Germline assignment: CDR1 SGHRS and CDR2 YFSETQ. CDR3 size: 15 residues. Material: peripheral blood. V and J are TRBV5-1 and TRBJ2-7; 7 positions agree with TRBD1. This receptor was taken from a woman aged 60 to 75 with active or convalescent COVID-19. In DNA, the CDR3 is TGCGCCAGCAGCTTGGGGGTGACAGGGAACTCGCAGGTCGAGTTC. It encodes CASSLGVTGNSQVEF.